This T cell receptor beta chain originates from a study of blood T cell repertoires in COVID-19. Study-level information: Material from acute and convalescent COVID-19 was sourced from the United States, Italy and Spain.

Individuals drawn from around 25 US areas were roughly 18 to 89 years old. Cohorts were assigned according to the clinical history that participants reported. In the original processing: Scientists estimated how many nucleated cells there were by amplifying reference gene primers. Repertoires were generated with immunoSEQ multiplex PCR, while TCRdb's copy carries only in-frame clones and drops some. V, J and clone size derive from that table, while D and trimming were established from the DNA sequence. The sample carries roughly 250,000 clones, approximately 91% recorded once. The TCR was taken from a middle-aged woman with acute COVID-19. Sequenced material: PBMCs or T cells enriched from blood (not recorded which).

The DNA for the CDR3 is TGTGCCAGCAGTTCCCCCGGGAGGGGGGTCACTGAAGCTTTCTTT. Translating gives CASSSPGRGVTEAFF. This chain connects TRBV6-5 to TRBJ1-1, with a possible D match to TRBD1 (6 bases). CDR1 and CDR2 (germline): MNHEY, SVGAGI. Trimming pared 4 bases from V and 4 bases from J, leaving 16 bases between. The CDR3 is 15 amino acids.